The clone carrying this T cell receptor beta chain was found a few times. What it binds is not known. Sequencing used immunoSEQ multiplex PCR; TCRdb keeps in-frame clones, though not all of them. This table holds more than 150,000 clones, around 90% found once. The germline V gene encodes CDR1 SGHVS and CDR2 FQNEAQ. V gave up 3 bases and J gave up 11 bases; unmatched junction bases: 4. The CDR3 contains 12 residues. The data stem from a study of T cell responses to AZD1222 COVID-19 vaccine. Analyses pooled second doses at about 4 or about 12 weeks. Whole-study results and caveats: The number of AZD1222 recipients seropositive at baseline was only six. Females outnumbered males among donors, who were mostly white British; clonal diversity was possibly underestimated.

Source: peripheral blood, taken 28 days after the second AZD1222 dose. The gene calls are TRBV7-8 and TRBJ2-1, with 7 bases fitting TRBD1. The receptor comes from an adult who received the AZD1222 COVID-19 vaccine. This chain's CDR3 is CASSLRGRKQFF. The DNA of the CDR3 is TGTGCCAGCAGCTTGAGGGGGCGAAAGCAGTTCTTC.